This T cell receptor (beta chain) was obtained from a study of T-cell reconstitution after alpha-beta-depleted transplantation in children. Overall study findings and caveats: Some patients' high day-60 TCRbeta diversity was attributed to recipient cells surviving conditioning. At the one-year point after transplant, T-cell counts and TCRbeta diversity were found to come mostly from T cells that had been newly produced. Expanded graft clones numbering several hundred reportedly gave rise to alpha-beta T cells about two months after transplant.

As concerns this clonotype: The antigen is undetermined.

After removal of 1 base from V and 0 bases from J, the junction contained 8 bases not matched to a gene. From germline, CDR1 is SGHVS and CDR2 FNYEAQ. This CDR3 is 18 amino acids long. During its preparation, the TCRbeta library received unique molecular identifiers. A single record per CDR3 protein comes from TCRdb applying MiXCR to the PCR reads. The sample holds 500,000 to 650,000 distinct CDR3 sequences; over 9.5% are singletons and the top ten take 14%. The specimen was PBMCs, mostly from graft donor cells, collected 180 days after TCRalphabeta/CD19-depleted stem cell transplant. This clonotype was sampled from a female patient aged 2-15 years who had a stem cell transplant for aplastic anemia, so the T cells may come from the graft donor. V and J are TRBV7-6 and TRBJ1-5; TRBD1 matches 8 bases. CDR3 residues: CASSLEAGGPYSNQPQHF. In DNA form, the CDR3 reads TGTGCCAGCAGCTTAGAAGCAGGGGGCCCATATAGCAATCAGCCCCAGCATTTT.